Listed below are T cell receptor beta chains from one sample, sequenced in a study of CDR3 diversity in severe acne. TCRdb itself ran the PCR reads through MiXCR, one entry per CDR3 protein. The table records around 91,000 distinct CDR3 sequences, 50% to 65% of them present only once. Sample: blood. These receptor sequences come from a male donor in good health, without acne. Each CDR3 is given with its conserved first and last residue. A D gene is named only where the DNA matches it firmly. For some rows the clone size is stated as once, few or many, or as a class when expanded; others skip it.

>TRBV11-2|NA|TRBJ2-7|few
CASSSPITAYEQYF
TGTGCCAGCAGCTCGCCAATCACCGCCTACGAGCAGTACTTC
>TRBV13|NA|TRBJ2-5|many
CASSFYSETQYF
TGTGCCAGCAGCTTTTACTCGGAGACCCAGTACTTC
>TRBV12-3/TRBV12-4|TRBD1|TRBJ2-3|NA
CASSLNDRGTGQVDTQYF
TGTGCCAGCAGTTTAAATGACCGAGGGACAGGGCAAGTGGATACGCAGTATTTT
>TRBV20-1|NA|TRBJ1-1|NA
CSARVGPNTEAFF
TGCAGTGCTAGGGTGGGTCCGAACACTGAAGCTTTCTTT
>TRBV11-2|NA|TRBJ1-2|many
CASSPPGAGVDGYTF
TGTGCCAGCAGCCCTCCCGGGGCAGGGGTCGATGGCTACACCTTC
>TRBV14|NA|TRBJ1-3|many
CASSQDEGRSGNTIYF
TGTGCCAGCAGCCAAGATGAAGGACGCTCTGGAAACACCATATATTTT
>TRBV7-2|NA|TRBJ1-4|many
CASSSRRIEKLFF
TGTGCCAGCAGCTCCCGACGTATTGAAAAACTGTTTTTT
>TRBV7-2|NA|TRBJ2-7|NA
CASSLAGPSSYEQYF
TGTGCCAGCAGCTTAGCAGGGCCTAGCTCCTACGAGCAGTACTTC
>TRBV10-3|NA|TRBJ1-1|NA
CAISESTGSTEAFF
TGTGCCATCAGTGAGTCGACAGGTAGTACTGAAGCTTTCTTT
>TRBV9|TRBD2|TRBJ2-1|NA
CASSPGGSGEQFF
TGTGCCAGCAGCCCAGGCGGGAGCGGTGAGCAGTTCTTC
>TRBV12-3/TRBV12-4|NA|TRBJ2-1|many
CATAPGQYNEQFF
TGTGCCACCGCCCCAGGACAGTACAATGAGCAGTTCTTC
>TRBV20-1|TRBD1|TRBJ1-2|NA
CSATSRTGTSYGYTF
TGCAGTGCCACTTCTCGGACAGGGACCTCCTATGGCTACACCTTC
>TRBV5-5|NA|TRBJ2-7|few
CASSPDLGSYEQYF
TGTGCCAGCAGCCCGGACTTGGGCTCCTACGAGCAGTACTTC
>TRBV13|NA|TRBJ1-4|many
CASSFRSGDGEKLFF
TGTGCCAGCAGCTTCCGATCGGGGGACGGTGAAAAACTGTTTTTT
>TRBV2|TRBD1|TRBJ2-5|NA
CASSAGQGASQETQYF
TGTGCCAGCAGCGCCGGACAGGGGGCTAGTCAAGAGACCCAGTACTTC
>TRBV14|NA|TRBJ1-2|many
CASSPGTRRYGYTF
TGTGCCAGCAGCCCGGGGACCCGGCGCTATGGCTACACCTTC
>TRBV10-2|TRBD2|TRBJ2-2|many
CASRLAGENTGELFF
TGCGCCAGCAGGTTAGCGGGGGAGAACACCGGGGAGCTGTTTTTT
>TRBV10-1|NA|TRBJ2-7|NA
CASSVKSSYEQYF
TGCGCCAGCAGTGTAAAGAGCTCCTACGAGCAGTACTTC
>TRBV5-1|TRBD1|TRBJ2-7|NA
CASNTHAGQGLYEQYF
TGCGCCAGCAACACACACGCGGGACAGGGCCTCTACGAGCAGTACTTC
>TRBV7-9|NA|TRBJ2-5|few
CASSLVSAAQETQYF
TGTGCCAGCAGCTTAGTTTCGGCCGCCCAAGAGACCCAGTACTTC
>TRBV6-2/TRBV6-3|TRBD2|TRBJ2-5|many
CASSFLAGGETQYF
TGTGCCAGCAGTTTTCTAGCGGGAGGGGAGACCCAGTACTTC
>TRBV7-9|TRBD1|TRBJ2-5|NA
CASSWDRDRLRPPVTTQYF
TGTGCCAGCAGCTGGGACCGGGACAGGCTACGACCGCCCGTTACGACCCAGTACTTC
>TRBV24-1|NA|TRBJ2-2|NA
CATSVSGNTGELFF
TGTGCCACCAGTGTTTCCGGAAACACCGGGGAGCTGTTTTTT
>TRBV27|NA|TRBJ1-1|NA
CASSSSPLGLNTEAFF
TGTGCCAGCAGCTCTAGCCCCCTCGGCCTGAACACTGAAGCTTTCTTT